This TCR beta chain comes out of a study of CD8 T cells in ankylosing spondylitis. Whole-study findings and limits: What seemed typical of ankylosing spondylitis blood was a TCR beta motif built from several highly homologous variants. A subset of motif variants has previously been described in the synovial fluid and blood of reactive arthritis. According to the report, clones linked to the disease were significantly enriched in matched synovial fluid samples taken from ankylosing spondylitis patients.

This clonotype was counted a few times. Antigen unknown. Germline values: CDR1 SGHRS, CDR2 YFSETQ. This CDR3 region has 15 residues. With 0 bases clipped from V and 5 bases from J, the junction kept 3 bases outside the gene matches. Using quantitative 5'-RACE with molecular barcodes, the authors made TCR beta libraries. TCRdb recomputed calls from the 5' RACE reads with MiXCR, one row per CDR3 protein. The sample has tens of thousands of distinct CDR3 sequences; around 25% are singletons. This sequence originates from a male donor with ankylosing spondylitis or in good health (not recorded which). This chain uses TRBV5-1 with TRBJ2-1; 9 bases are shared with TRBD2. The specimen sequenced was blood, either unsorted or a sorted T cell fraction (not recorded which). CDR3 in amino acids: CASSLGLAGNNEQFF. As DNA, the CDR3 is TGCGCCAGCAGCTTGGGCCTAGCGGGGAACAATGAGCAGTTCTTC.